The entry that follows covers one TCR beta chain sequence. The data belong to a study of early T cells in non-severe SARS-CoV-2 infection. Study as a whole: Bulk RNA from unsorted whole blood was sequenced; chains were unpaired.

As part of library construction, unique molecular identifiers were attached to individual cDNA molecules. TCRdb processed the 5' RACE reads anew with MiXCR; each CDR3 protein has one entry. The sample comprises about 59,000 distinct CDR3 sequences, roughly an eighth of which are singletons, and 9.3% rests with the top ten. V gave up 2 bases and J gave up 9 bases; unmatched junction bases: 11. The CDR3 is made up of 16 amino acids. Germline loops: CDR1 MDHEN, CDR2 SYDVKM. The origin of this receptor is an adult who was a healthcare worker with PCR-confirmed SARS-CoV-2 infection or an uninfected control (not recorded which). This chain uses TRBV28 with TRBJ2-1; 9 nucleotides align to TRBD2. Sequencing was performed on whole blood, taken at baseline. For the CDR3, the DNA is TGTGCCAGCAGTTTAGGGCGCCAGCGGGGGGTTATTGAGCAGTTCTTC. Translated, it gives CASSLGRQRGVIEQFF.